The 14 T cell receptor beta chains listed next were all sequenced from one sample in a study of blood T cell repertoires in COVID-19 (dated by TCRdb to the early 2020s). Library preparation used the immunoSEQ multiplex PCR assay. The immuneACCESS repertoire file appears here via TCRdb, limited to in-frame rearrangements. These files lack a portion of the clones; in checked studies, under half of the deficit traces to unresolved V genes, and the cause of the others is not known. The table for this sample lists 75,000 or so clones; around 80% of them were counted only once. The ten most abundant clones make up about 35% of the sample. Sequences were obtained from peripheral blood. These receptors were collected from a woman in her 70s with acute or convalescent COVID-19.

The rearrangement joins TRBV7-9 to TRBJ2-3; 8 nucleotides line up with TRBD2. The V gene's germline CDR1 is SEHNR and CDR2 FQNEAQ (reference sequence). The CDR3 contains 16 residues. The junction had 12 bases not matched to a gene; V was cut back by 5 bases and J by 5 bases. The CDR3 DNA reads as TGTGCCAGCAGCCGATTCGATCCCCGGGAGGGAGATACGCAGTATTTT. Translation: CASSRFDPREGDTQYF.

V gene TRBV9 combines with J gene TRBJ2-1; 9 bases fit TRBD2. J lost 7 bases, V lost 0 bases, and 5 bases had no gene match. The CDR3 length is 15 residues. Germline CDR1 and CDR2: SGDLS and YYNGEE. The CDR3 here is CASSVVAGEWNEQFF. The CDR3 DNA reads TGTGCCAGCAGCGTAGTAGCGGGAGAGTGGAATGAGCAGTTCTTC.

The chain employs TRBV4-2 and TRBJ2-7, with 7 bases fitting TRBD2. J lost 3 bases, V lost 6 bases, and 11 bases had no gene match. This CDR3 is built from 15 residues. The germline gives CDR1 LGHNA, CDR2 YNFKEQ. In DNA form, the CDR3 reads TGTGCCAGCAGGGTCATAGCGGGCCGGGACTACGAGCAGTACTTC. It specifies CASRVIAGRDYEQYF.

This chain joins TRBV2 and TRBJ2-1; 10 bases fit TRBD2. V trimming: 3 bases; J trimming: 7 bases; junction bases outside the gene matches: 3. Germline CDR1 reads SNHLY; CDR2 reads FYNNEI. The CDR3 extends over 14 amino acids. The CDR3 spells CASSELAGVNEQFF. The CDR3 DNA sequence: TGTGCCAGCAGTGAGCTAGCGGGAGTAAATGAGCAGTTCTTC.

The J gene is TRBJ1-5, the V gene TRBV7-8, with D perhaps matching TRBD1 (6 bases). V was trimmed by 0 bases and J by 5 bases, leaving 14 bases between them. CDR3 length equals 16 residues. Per germline, CDR1 SGHVS and CDR2 FQNEAQ. CDR3 nucleotide sequence: TGTGCCAGCAGCTTAGCGCCAGGGGAAGTTTATCAGCCCCAGCATTTT. Its translation is CASSLAPGEVYQPQHF. Full variable domain (missing parts from reference TRBV7-8 and TRBJ1-5): GAGVSQSPRYKVAKRGQDVALRCDPISGHVSLFWYQQALGQGPEFLTYFQNEAQLDKSGLPSDRFFAERPEGSVSTLKIQRTQQEDSAVYLCASSLAPGEVYQPQHFGDGTRLSIL.

The rearrangement joins TRBV28 to TRBJ1-5, with D possibly TRBD1 on 5 matching bases. The germline V and J ends were trimmed by 5 bases and 4 bases, with 12 bases remaining between them. The CDR3 is 14 amino acids. Looked up from germline, CDR1 is MDHEN and CDR2 is SYDVKM. CDR3 residues: CASSLRGTNQPQHF. For the CDR3, the DNA is TGTGCCAGCAGTCTCCGGGGGACTAATCAGCCCCAGCATTTT.

This sequence joins TRBV5-1 and TRBJ2-3, with 9 bases lining up with TRBD2. CDR1 is SGHRS and CDR2 is YFSETQ in the germline V gene. CDR3 length: 16 residues. With V trimmed by 4 bases and J by 5 bases, 11 bases remained unmatched. DNA for the CDR3: TGCGCCAGCAGCGACATTAGCGGGAGAGAGGTAGATACGCAGTATTTT. It translates to CASSDISGREVDTQYF.

This chain joins TRBV6-5 and TRBJ2-3; 12 bases line up with TRBD2. This CDR3 region has 15 residues. Germline V gives CDR1 MNHEY, CDR2 SVGAGI. Unmatched junction bases numbered 5, after V lost 5 bases and J lost 5 bases. As DNA, the CDR3 is TGTGCCAGCAGTCGCCCGGGACTAGCGGGAGATACGCAGTATTTT. This gives the protein CASSRPGLAGDTQYF.

The chain combines TRBV19 with TRBJ1-1; tentative D call: TRBD1 (6 bases). Germline CDR1 and CDR2: LNHDA and SQIVND (reference sequence). The CDR3 sequence is 14 residues long. Trimming took 3 bases from V and 5 from J, leaving 13 bases between them. In nucleotides, the CDR3 is TGTGCCAGTAGTATTCCCGGGGGGCGGACTGAAGCTTTCTTT. It is translated as CASSIPGGRTEAFF.

This clone has just a few counts. The chain recombines TRBV4-1 with TRBJ2-3; 7 bases align to TRBD2. Unmatched junction bases numbered 12, after V lost 6 bases and J lost 3 bases. Germline loops: CDR1 MGHRA, CDR2 YSYEKL. The CDR3 loop spans 16 amino acids. The CDR3 here is CASRVGRGGNTDTQYF. Here the CDR3 DNA reads TGCGCCAGCAGAGTGGGGAGGGGAGGGAATACAGATACGCAGTATTTT.

The rearrangement joins TRBV5-8 to TRBJ2-7; a possible D gene is TRBD2 (6 bases). CDR3 size: 14 residues. Germline V gives CDR1 SGHTS, CDR2 YDEGEE. Deletions cut 6 bases from V and 2 bases from J, with 15 bases between. CDR3 protein: CASTAGTPPYEQYF. CDR3 DNA sequence: TGTGCCAGCACCGCCGGGACTCCACCCTACGAGCAGTACTTC.

This clone was counted only a few times. The CDR3 coding sequence is TGTGCCAGCAGCCAAGATCAGGGTACGCGGTACTTC. Protein: CASSQDQGTRYF. The chain has TRBV3-1 (or the pseudogene TRBV3-2) and TRBJ2-7; D may be TRBD1 (5 bases). Trimming cost V 0 bases and J 12 bases, with 12 bases left between them. This CDR3 has 12 residues. Per the germline V gene, CDR1 is LGHDT and CDR2 is YNNKEL (reference sequence).

This clone has ten or more counts. CDR3 region: CASSLNPLAGSGEQYF. Written as DNA, the CDR3 is TGCGCCAGCAGCTTGAACCCGCTAGCGGGATCGGGCGAGCAGTACTTC. This rearrangement joins TRBV5-1 to TRBJ2-7, with 9 bases aligning to TRBD2. Per the germline V gene, CDR1 is SGHRS and CDR2 is YFSETQ. The CDR3 has 16 residues. The J segment lost 6 bases and the V segment lost 1 base, leaving 11 bases of the junction unmatched.

V gene TRBV7-2 combines with J gene TRBJ1-3; the D is unclear. Germline loops: CDR1 SGHTA, CDR2 FQGNSA. This CDR3 comprises 16 residues. Between the trimmed V and J ends, which lost 5 bases and 4 bases, there was a span of 18 bases. CDR3 bases: TGTGCCAGCAGCCGCGTTCGCACGGGGTCCGGAAACACCATATATTTT. Translating gives CASSRVRTGSGNTIYF.